This is a list of T cell receptor beta chains from one sample in a study of CD8 T cells in ankylosing spondylitis. MiXCR, run by TCRdb on the 5' RACE reads, gives a single entry per CDR3 protein. The table lists around 75,000 distinct CDR3 sequences, roughly 5.3% of them singletons. The source material was blood, either unsorted or a sorted T cell fraction (not recorded which). The receptors here all came from a male donor with ankylosing spondylitis or in good health (not recorded which). Both conserved end residues are part of each CDR3.

V gene,J gene,CDR3 protein
TRBV15,TRBJ1-5,CATSLFRDGNQPQHF
TRBV7-2,TRBJ1-5,CASSSLSGQGTQPQHF
TRBV20-1,TRBJ2-5,CSAGRGGGETQYF
TRBV20-1,TRBJ2-7,CSAPRGGYEQYF
TRBV5-1,TRBJ2-1,CASSSQAGVGNEQFF
TRBV7-2,TRBJ2-1,CASSPTPGVDEQFF
TRBV12-3/TRBV12-4,TRBJ1-1,CASSSYGSRREAFF
TRBV7-8,TRBJ1-5,CASSPINQPQHF
TRBV11-2,TRBJ2-7,CASSLESEYEQYF
TRBV18,TRBJ1-5,CASSPGTAEQPQHF
TRBV12-3/TRBV12-4,TRBJ2-1,CASSPTGDEQFF
TRBV4-1,TRBJ2-1,CASSQDSGTSGGNEQFF
TRBV7-9,TRBJ2-7,CASSQPQNYEQYF
TRBV29-1,TRBJ1-1,CSTETGVLEAFF
TRBV7-3,TRBJ2-7,CASSQNSGGAYEQYF
TRBV6-1,TRBJ1-6,CASSERGAYNSPLHF
TRBV13,TRBJ1-4,CASSSLRARATNEKLFF
TRBV6-2/TRBV6-3,TRBJ2-7,CASSSLGHPKGYEQYF
TRBV4-3,TRBJ2-2,CASSQEGGGADTGELFF
TRBV2,TRBJ2-6,CAFCLEGQVITGANVLTF
TRBV20-1,TRBJ2-3,CSARPLSQGAVRDTQYF